This TCR beta chain was identified in a study of vaccination and CD4 T cells after COVID-19. Notes on the study in general: Detection of a median roughly 84% of reactive clones in convalescent patients was confined to the period after vaccination.

V was cut by 6 bases and J by 3 bases, with 20 bases left in between. The CDR3 loop spans 15 amino acids. From germline, CDR1 is DFQATT and CDR2 SNEGSKA (reference sequence). Time point here: late sampling 161 to 241 days after vaccination in three convalescent patients. Dates of positive PCR ran from March to December 2020, before US Alpha, Beta and Delta variants. TCRdb redid the calling of the PCR reads with MiXCR, one entry per CDR3 protein. This table has 30,000 or so distinct CDR3 sequences, about 46% appearing once. About this clonotype itself: Antigen: not known.

The clonotype comes from a human donor who had recovered from COVID-19. This sequence joins TRBV20-1 and TRBJ1-1; a possible D gene is TRBD1 (5 bases). Sample: CD4+ T cells from blood, taken about 7 months after SARS-CoV-2 vaccination. CDR3 loop: CSAVDGRKGYTEAFF. The CDR3 DNA is TGCAGTGCCGTCGACGGCCGAAAGGGGTACACTGAAGCTTTCTTT.